This entry lists 5 T cell receptor beta chains sequenced from one sample in a study of cytomegalovirus exposure and HLA in healthy donors. Primers included in the PCR were 60 Vbeta and 13 Jbeta primers. The assay was immunoSEQ multiplex PCR, and TCRdb's table has in-frame clones only and misses some. Here the sample spans about 300,000 clones, 86% being singletons. The sequencing sample was made of PBMCs. The receptors were sampled from a man aged 35-49 years in good health and CMV-seropositive.

The V and J genes are TRBV4-2 and TRBJ1-2, with a possible D match to TRBD1 (5 bases). Germline V gene data show CDR1 as LGHNA and CDR2 as YNFKEQ. V was trimmed by 4 bases and J by 4 bases, leaving 16 bases between them. The CDR3 contains 15 residues. In DNA, the CDR3 is TGTGCCAGCAGCCCAGATCCAGGGAAGAGCTATGGCTACACCTTC. It yields the protein CASSPDPGKSYGYTF.

J is TRBJ2-2 and V is TRBV7-6, with 9 bases fitting TRBD2. The trim removed 1 base at V and 4 bases at J, leaving 4 bases unmatched. Looked up from germline, CDR1 is SGHVS and CDR2 is FNYEAQ. The CDR3 sequence is 16 residues long. The CDR3 loop reads CASSLEGLAFTGELFF. The CDR3 DNA reads TGTGCCAGCAGCTTAGAGGGACTAGCCTTCACCGGGGAGCTGTTTTTT.

V gene TRBV18 combines with J gene TRBJ2-2; D remains unclear. The germline CDR1 and CDR2 sequences are KGHSH and LQKENI. This CDR3 comprises 15 residues. Trimming took off 2 bases at V and 5 bases at J, with 12 bases between the two ends. This chain's CDR3 is CASSPDNAQTGELFF. CDR3 in DNA: TGTGCCAGCTCACCAGACAATGCACAGACCGGGGAGCTGTTTTTT.

This clone was seen a single time. V and J are TRBV5-1 and TRBJ2-5; 7 bases are a match to TRBD2. Germline loops: CDR1 SGHRS, CDR2 YFSETQ. The CDR3 is made up of 14 amino acids. The V gene end was trimmed by 1 base and the J gene end by 2 bases; junction bases not matched to a gene: 2. The chain's CDR3 is CASSLRLAQETQYF. CDR3 nucleotide sequence: TGCGCCAGCAGCTTGAGACTAGCACAAGAGACCCAGTACTTC.

Of note for this clone: The identical CDR3 is also encoded by other nucleotide sequences in the sample. V is TRBV9 and J is TRBJ1-5, with TRBD1 matching over 9 bases. Germline trimming cut 2 bases from V and 4 bases from J; bases unmatched to any gene: 4. Germline assignment: CDR1 SGDLS and CDR2 YYNGEE. The CDR3 runs to 15 residues. The CDR3 sequence: CASSVGTGSNQPQHF. CDR3 sequence (DNA): TGTGCCAGCAGCGTCGGGACAGGGTCTAATCAGCCCCAGCATTTT.